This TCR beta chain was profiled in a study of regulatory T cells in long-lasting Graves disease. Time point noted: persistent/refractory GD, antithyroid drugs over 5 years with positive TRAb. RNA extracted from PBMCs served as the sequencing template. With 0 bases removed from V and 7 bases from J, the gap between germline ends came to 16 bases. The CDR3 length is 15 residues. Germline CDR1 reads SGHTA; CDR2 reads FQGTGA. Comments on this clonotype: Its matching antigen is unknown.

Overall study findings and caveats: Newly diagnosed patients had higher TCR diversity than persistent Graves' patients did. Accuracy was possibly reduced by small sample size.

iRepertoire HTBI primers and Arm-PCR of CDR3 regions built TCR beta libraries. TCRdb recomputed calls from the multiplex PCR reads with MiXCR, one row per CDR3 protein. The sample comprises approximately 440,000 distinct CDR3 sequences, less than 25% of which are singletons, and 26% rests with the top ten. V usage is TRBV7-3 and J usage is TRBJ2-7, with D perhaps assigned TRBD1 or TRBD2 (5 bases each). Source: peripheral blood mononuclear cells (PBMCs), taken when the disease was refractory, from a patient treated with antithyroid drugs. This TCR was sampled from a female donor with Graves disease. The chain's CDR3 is CASSLTGASGGEQYF. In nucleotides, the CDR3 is TGTGCCAGCAGCTTAACTGGTGCTTCTGGGGGTGAGCAGTACTTC.